The source of this T cell receptor (beta chain) is a study of post-analysis software for immune sequencing data. Study findings and constraints: Same-batch preparations were strongly co-clustered by F measure. In patients, TRBV5-6, TRBV5-1 and TRBV20-1 belonged to several TRBV segments found more frequently than in controls.

Unique molecular identifiers featured in each of the TCR beta cDNA libraries. TCRdb fed the PCR reads into MiXCR, producing one record per CDR3 protein. The table lists about 540,000 distinct CDR3 sequences, around 36% of them singletons. A note on this clonotype: The antigen is unknown.

This CDR3 has 13 amino acids. Per germline, CDR1 SQVTM and CDR2 ANQGSEA. V lost 7 bases and J 7 bases, leaving 19 bases between the germline ends. J is TRBJ1-2 and V is TRBV29-1; TRBD1 might be the D (6 bases). The sequenced sample was blood. The source is a girl under 18 with multiple sclerosis. The CDR3 region is CSAPGGGRGGYTF. The CDR3 DNA sequence: TGCAGCGCCCCTGGAGGGGGGCGAGGTGGCTACACCTTC.